The 13 T cell receptor beta chains given below trace back to one sample, sequenced in a study of control samples from healthy donors and cancer patients. Produced via immunoSEQ multiplex PCR; TCRdb's table is partial and in-frame only. The table includes about 270,000 clones, roughly 87% detected once. Specimen: PBMCs. These receptors were taken from a woman in her fifties or sixties with lung cancer.

The rearrangement links TRBV19 to TRBJ2-6, with D unclear. CDR1 is LNHDA and CDR2 is SQIVND in the germline V gene (reference sequence). Trimming left V 6 bases short and J 0 bases short, with 6 bases between. CDR3 size: 14 residues. CDR3 amino acids: CASRAPSGANVLTF. The DNA for the CDR3 is TGTGCCAGTAGAGCCCCCTCTGGGGCCAACGTCCTGACTTTC.

This chain links TRBV6-5 with TRBJ1-2; the D is unclear. Germline V gene lookup returns CDR1 MNHEY and CDR2 SVGAGI. V lost 6 bases and J lost 11, with 10 bases in between. The CDR3 has 10 residues. The CDR3: CASRRLTYTF. DNA of the CDR3: TGTGCCAGCAGGAGACTCACTTACACCTTC.

The chain combines TRBV28 with TRBJ2-2; TRBD1 matches 7 bases. The CDR3 extends over 14 amino acids. Germline CDR1 and CDR2: MDHEN and SYDVKM. V shed 8 bases, J shed 1 base, and the junction held 4 bases outside the gene matches. In nucleotides, the CDR3 is TGTGCCAGCGCACACAGGGGGAACACCGGGGAGCTGTTTTTT. Protein product: CASAHRGNTGELFF.

The V call is TRBV11-3, the J call TRBJ2-7; D gene ambiguous. Trimming left V 2 bases short and J 6 bases short, with 11 bases between. CDR1 is SGHNT, CDR2 YENEEA, per germline. This CDR3 has 13 residues. CDR3 loop: CASSLSGVGEQYF. DNA for the CDR3: TGTGCCAGCAGCTTATCCGGCGTCGGCGAGCAGTACTTC.

Concerning this clone: Other DNA sequences in the same sample also yield this CDR3. The chain employs TRBV9 and TRBJ1-4; D call uncertain. CDR3 length: 14 residues. Trimming cost V 0 bases and J 2 bases, with 5 bases left between them. Germline CDR1 and CDR2: SGDLS and YYNGEE. The DNA for the CDR3 is TGTGCCAGCAGCGTAGCTGGGACTAATGAAAAACTGTTTTTT. Its translation: CASSVAGTNEKLFF.

This clone was counted between two and nine times. The gene calls are TRBV10-2 and TRBJ1-4, with D possibly matching TRBD1 (5 bases). Germline CDR1 and CDR2: WSHSY and SAAADI. Trimming left V 2 bases short and J 8 bases short, with 15 bases between. CDR3 length: 15 amino acids. The CDR3 is CASSESGARGEKLFF. In DNA, the CDR3 is TGCGCCAGCAGTGAGAGCGGGGCTCGCGGGGAAAAACTGTTTTTT.

The rearrangement joins TRBV20-1 to TRBJ2-1, with a tentative D call TRBD2 (6 bases). Germline CDR1 reads DFQATT; CDR2 reads SNEGSKA (reference sequence). The CDR3 covers 11 residues. V was pared by 3 bases and J by 7 bases, with 7 bases between. In nucleotides, the CDR3 is TGCAGTGCTAGCGGGAGAAATGAGCAGTTCTTC. As protein: CSASGRNEQFF.

The J gene is TRBJ1-1, the V gene TRBV28; D is ambiguous. Germline CDR1 is MDHEN and CDR2 is SYDVKM. The CDR3 length is 14 residues. Trimming cost V 4 bases and J 0 bases, with 9 bases left between them. In DNA, the CDR3 is TGTGCCAGCAGTTCCCCCGCGTTGAACACTGAAGCTTTCTTT. Translation: CASSSPALNTEAFF.

This clone was detected a few times. This chain uses TRBV6-4 with TRBJ1-5; D call uncertain. The length of the CDR3 is 15 residues. From germline, CDR1 is MRHNA and CDR2 SNTAGT. V lost 5 bases and J lost 10, with 21 bases in between. The CDR3 region has the DNA TGTGCCAGCAGTCGGGAAGCACCAGCGGTCGTCCCCCAGCATTTT. Its protein product is CASSREAPAVVPQHF.

V is TRBV6-5 and J is TRBJ2-1; TRBD1 aligns across 8 bases. The J segment lost 2 bases and the V segment lost 5 bases, leaving 5 bases of the junction unmatched. CDR1 is MNHEY and CDR2 is SVGAGI in the germline V gene. CDR3 length: 15 residues. Here the CDR3 reads CASSPATGAYNEQFF. The CDR3 DNA follows: TGTGCCAGCAGTCCGGCGACAGGGGCCTACAATGAGCAGTTCTTC.

This chain connects TRBV28 to TRBJ2-5, with D perhaps matching TRBD2 (5 bases). This CDR3 spans 15 amino acids. Germline V lookup: CDR1 MDHEN, CDR2 SYDVKM. Trimming took off 2 bases at V and 2 bases at J, with 12 bases between the two ends. The CDR3 loop reads CASSLPLGTQETQYF. In DNA form, the CDR3 reads TGTGCCAGCAGTTTACCACTAGGTACACAAGAGACCCAGTACTTC.

The V gene is TRBV11-3, the J gene TRBJ2-1; TRBD1 might be the D (5 bases). Germline CDR1 reads SGHNT; CDR2 reads YENEEA. This CDR3 has 13 amino acids. The V and J ends lost 4 bases and 9 bases respectively, with 13 bases between them. The CDR3 reads CASSSSGSSEQFF. CDR3 nucleotide sequence: TGTGCCAGCAGCTCCTCAGGGTCAAGTGAGCAGTTCTTC.

This chain connects TRBV5-4 to TRBJ2-5; no clear D gene. The CDR3 loop spans 14 amino acids. Germline assignment: CDR1 SGHNT and CDR2 YYREEE (reference sequence). Trimming removed 4 bases from V and 2 bases from J, with 12 bases in between. Written as DNA, the CDR3 is TGTGCCAGCAGCCCCCCTGTTCGACAAGAGACCCAGTACTTC. Its translation: CASSPPVRQETQYF.